These 10 T cell receptor beta chains originate from one sample sequenced in a study of cytomegalovirus exposure and HLA in healthy donors. Primers for the PCR totalled 60 Vbeta and 13 Jbeta. The assay was immunoSEQ multiplex PCR, and TCRdb's table has in-frame clones only and misses some. The sample yields about 120,000 clones, around 79% seen once. Sequencing used PBMCs. The receptors come from a woman in her late teens or twenties in good health and CMV-seronegative.

The CDR3 is CASSVVGGAGEQYF. The DNA of the CDR3 is TGTGCCAGCAGTGTAGTAGGGGGCGCCGGCGAGCAGTACTTC. This chain uses TRBV2 with TRBJ2-5; 7 bases match TRBD1. The J call may be mistaken, given a closer DNA end match to TRBJ2-7. The CDR3 is 14 amino acids. Germline-derived CDR1 and CDR2 are SNHLY and FYNNEI.

The chain couples TRBV2 to TRBJ1-2, with 7 bases identical to TRBD1. J gave up 5 bases and V 2 bases, and 11 bases lay outside the gene matches. The length of the CDR3 is 16 residues. The germline V gene has CDR1 SNHLY and CDR2 FYNNEI. DNA for the CDR3: TGTGCCAGCAGTGAAAACCCGGGTCAGGGGGGTTATGGCTACACCTTC. Amino acid sequence: CASSENPGQGGYGYTF. The full variable domain, with the rest looked up from reference TRBV2 and TRBJ1-2, is EPEVTQTPSHQVTQMGQEVILRCVPISNHLYFYWYRQILGQKVEFLVSFYNNEISEKSEIFDDQFSVERPDGSNFTLKIRSTKLEDSAMYFCASSENPGQGGYGYTFGSGTRLTVV.

This chain uses TRBV30 with TRBJ1-3, with D maybe TRBD1 (5 bases). The CDR3 runs 13 residues. With 5 bases removed from V and 4 bases from J, the gap between germline ends came to 12 bases. The germline V gene has CDR1 GTSNPN and CDR2 SVGIG (reference sequence). For the CDR3, the DNA is TGTGCCTGGGCTCCAGGGATGGGAAACACCATATATTTT. Its protein is CAWAPGMGNTIYF.

The V call is TRBV7-9, the J call TRBJ2-5; tentatively, D is TRBD2 (6 bases). Germline V gene data show CDR1 as SEHNR and CDR2 as FQNEAQ (reference sequence). V lost 1 base and J 5 bases, leaving 11 bases between the germline ends. CDR3 length: 14 residues. The CDR3 sequence is CASSLGLGGETQYF. CDR3 bases: TGTGCCAGCAGCTTAGGACTAGGAGGGGAGACCCAGTACTTC.

V gene TRBV25-1 combines with J gene TRBJ1-6, with 10 positions matching TRBD1. CDR1 is MGHDK, CDR2 SYGVNS, per germline. The V segment lost 3 bases and the J segment 8 bases; nucleotides outside the gene matches: 7. This CDR3 is built from 16 residues. In DNA, the CDR3 is TGTGCCAGCAGTGATCCGGGACAGGGGAAACATTCACCCCTCCACTTT. This sequence encodes CASSDPGQGKHSPLHF.

The chain couples TRBV7-7 to TRBJ2-1, with 9 bases that match TRBD2. With 5 bases clipped from V and 8 bases from J, the junction kept 7 bases outside the gene matches. Looked up from germline, CDR1 is SSHAT and CDR2 is FNYEAQ (reference sequence). The CDR3 is 14 amino acids. Here the CDR3 DNA reads TGTGCCAGCAGCCCCGGACTAGCGAGGGATGAGCAGTTCTTC. This sequence encodes CASSPGLARDEQFF.

The rearrangement links TRBV5-1 to TRBJ2-3; 11 bases are a match to TRBD2. CDR3 size: 14 residues. J was trimmed by 4 bases and V by 5 bases; bases with no gene match: 3. The germline V gene has CDR1 SGHRS and CDR2 YFSETQ. The CDR3 DNA follows: TGCGCCAGCAGGATAGCGGGGGGGCCAGATACGCAGTATTTT. Encoded protein: CASRIAGGPDTQYF. The whole variable domain, remainder taken from reference TRBV5-1 and TRBJ2-3, is KAGVTQTPRYLIKTRGQQVTLSCSPISGHRSVSWYQQTPGQGLQFLFEYFSETQRNKGNFPGRFSGRQFSNSRSEMNVSTLELGDSALYLCASRIAGGPDTQYFGPGTRLTVL.

The rearrangement joins TRBV6-1 to TRBJ2-1; 7 nucleotides match TRBD1. The length of the CDR3 is 13 residues. Germline V gene data show CDR1 as MNHNS and CDR2 as SASEGT. V lost 4 bases, J lost 9 bases, and 6 bases stayed unmatched. The CDR3 bases are TGTGCCAGCAGTGCCGACAGGGCCGGTGAGCAGTTCTTC. This sequence encodes CASSADRAGEQFF.

V is TRBV7-9 and J is TRBJ1-4, with D tentatively TRBD1 (6 bases). The CDR3 is 15 amino acids. Trimming left V 5 bases short and J 4 bases short, with 14 bases between. Germline-derived CDR1 and CDR2 are SEHNR and FQNEAQ (reference sequence). DNA of the CDR3: TGTGCCAGCAGCGGGACGGACAGCCTTAATGAAAAACTGTTTTTT. It yields the protein CASSGTDSLNEKLFF.

The chain links TRBV6-1 to TRBJ2-1; D may be TRBD1 (6 bases). CDR3 length: 14 amino acids. Germline V CDR1 and CDR2: MNHNS, SASEGT. Between the trimmed V and J ends, which lost 5 bases and 6 bases, there was a span of 14 bases. This CDR3 is CASSWTPRGNEQFF. The CDR3 DNA reads as TGTGCCAGCAGTTGGACTCCCAGGGGCAATGAGCAGTTCTTC.